One sample yielded the 25 T cell receptor beta chains listed below, sequenced in a study of cytotoxic CD8 clonotypes in ibrutinib-treated CLL. Repertoires were generated with immunoSEQ multiplex PCR, while TCRdb's copy carries only in-frame clones and drops some. There are some 200,000 clones in the sample; about four fifths occur only once, and approximately 10% lies in the top ten. The material was PBMCs, obtained after 12 months of ibrutinib treatment. Receptor source: a human donor with chronic lymphocytic leukemia.

This rearrangement joins TRBV9 to TRBJ2-5; D may correspond to TRBD1 or TRBD2 (5 bases each). The CDR3 is 14 amino acids. V shed 0 bases and J shed 6 bases, with 12 bases lying between them. CDR1 is SGDLS, CDR2 YYNGEE, per germline. CDR3 sequence: CASSVGGAQQTQYF. CDR3 nucleotides: TGTGCCAGCAGCGTAGGAGGGGCACAACAGACCCAGTACTTC.

This sequence joins TRBV19 and TRBJ2-1, with D hard to call. The CDR3 is 13 amino acids. Germline CDR1 LNHDA, CDR2 SQIVND (reference sequence). Trimming cost V 4 bases and J 5 bases, with 9 bases left between them. This chain's CDR3 is CASSRTPNNEQFF. The CDR3 region has the DNA TGTGCCAGTAGTAGGACCCCTAACAATGAGCAGTTCTTC.

The chain couples TRBV9 to TRBJ2-3; D gene uncertain. V shed 5 bases and J shed 3 bases, with 10 bases lying between them. Germline values: CDR1 SGDLS, CDR2 YYNGEE. The CDR3 is 13 residues long. This chain's CDR3 is CASSGFRTDTQYF. In DNA, the CDR3 is TGTGCCAGCAGTGGCTTTAGGACAGATACGCAGTATTTT.

This clone was seen a few times. This chain connects TRBV5-1 to TRBJ2-3; 8 bases are shared with TRBD1. CDR1 SGHRS and CDR2 YFSETQ come from the germline V gene. The CDR3 consists of 16 residues. The V gene end was trimmed by 0 bases and the J gene end by 6 bases; junction bases not matched to a gene: 9. Written as DNA, the CDR3 is TGCGCCAGCAGCTTGGGTCGGCCAGGGGGCTCCGATACGCAGTATTTT. It encodes CASSLGRPGGSDTQYF. Using reference TRBV5-1 and TRBJ2-3 for the parts outside the CDR3, the full variable domain is KAGVTQTPRYLIKTRGQQVTLSCSPISGHRSVSWYQQTPGQGLQFLFEYFSETQRNKGNFPGRFSGRQFSNSRSEMNVSTLELGDSALYLCASSLGRPGGSDTQYFGPGTRLTVL.

The CDR3 DNA reads TGCGCCAGCAGCTTGCCAGGGCTCCCTGAAGCTTTCTTT. Its translation: CASSLPGLPEAFF. V usage is TRBV5-1 and J usage is TRBJ1-1, with D perhaps TRBD1 (5 bases). Trimming pared 1 base from V and 6 bases from J, leaving 10 bases between. This CDR3 contains 13 residues. Germline CDR1 reads SGHRS; CDR2 reads YFSETQ.

This clone was seen only once. The CDR3 DNA is TGTGCCAGCAGCCACCCCGGACTAGCATACGATGAGCAGTTCTTC. Translating gives CASSHPGLAYDEQFF. The chain joins TRBV7-8 to TRBJ2-1; 8 bases map to TRBD2. Looked up from germline, CDR1 is SGHVS and CDR2 is FQNEAQ. The CDR3 loop spans 15 amino acids. J lost 8 bases, V lost 5 bases, and 11 bases had no gene match.

The chain recombines TRBV19 with TRBJ2-3, with D perhaps TRBD1 or TRBD2 (5 bases each). The CDR3 has 15 residues. Germline V gives CDR1 LNHDA, CDR2 SQIVND (reference sequence). The V end lost 2 bases, the J end lost 4 bases, and 13 bases lay between the germline ends. The DNA of the CDR3 is TGTGCCAGTAGTATAAGCGGTAGGGGCTCAGATACGCAGTATTTT. Protein sequence: CASSISGRGSDTQYF. Full variable domain (remainder filled in from reference TRBV19 and TRBJ2-3): DGGITQSPKYLFRKEGQNVTLSCEQNLNHDAMYWYRQDPGQGLRLIYYSQIVNDFQKGDIAEGYSVSREKKESFPLTVTSAQKNPTAFYLCASSISGRGSDTQYFGPGTRLTVL.

This chain connects TRBV9 to TRBJ2-7, with D perhaps matching TRBD1 (5 bases). Germline V gene lookup returns CDR1 SGDLS and CDR2 YYNGEE. This CDR3 contains 14 residues. The V end was cut by 4 bases, the J end by 0 bases, with 11 bases between. As DNA, the CDR3 is TGTGCCAGCAGCCTCCGACAGAGCTCCTACGAGCAGTACTTC. It encodes CASSLRQSSYEQYF.

This rearrangement joins TRBV6-5 to TRBJ1-1; D gene uncertain. Germline-derived CDR1 and CDR2 are MNHEY and SVGAGI. The CDR3 extends over 15 amino acids. The ends were cut back, 6 bases at V and 1 base at J, with 15 bases in the middle. The CDR3 sequence is CASRSGLRWNTEAFF. The CDR3 coding sequence is TGTGCCAGCAGATCAGGCCTAAGGTGGAACACTGAAGCTTTCTTT.

The chain carries TRBV28 and TRBJ1-1, with TRBD1 matching 7 bases. Germline values: CDR1 MDHEN, CDR2 SYDVKM. The CDR3 has 15 amino acids. V shed 4 bases, J shed 1 base, and the junction held 6 bases outside the gene matches. CDR3 region: CASSSGGRRNTEAFF. CDR3 DNA: TGTGCCAGCAGTTCAGGGGGGCGTCGGAACACTGAAGCTTTCTTT.

The rearrangement uses TRBV11-2 and TRBJ2-1; the D is unclear. The CDR3 runs 19 residues. Germline values: CDR1 SGHAT, CDR2 FQNNGV. The V gene lost 5 bases and the J gene lost 0 bases, with 23 bases spanning the gap. The CDR3 nucleotides read TGTGCCAGCAGCGTCCCAAACTTCAGGATGCCGAGCTCCTACAATGAGCAGTTCTTC. As protein: CASSVPNFRMPSSYNEQFF.

This clone was seen a handful of times. This chain uses TRBV18 with TRBJ2-1; D possibly matches TRBD1 or TRBD2 (5 bases each). This CDR3 contains 20 residues. V was pared by 1 base and J by 5 bases, with 27 bases between. The V gene's germline CDR1 is KGHSH and CDR2 LQKENI. CDR3 amino acids: CASSPLLQGPMDTRNNEQFF. In DNA, the CDR3 is TGTGCCAGCTCACCACTCCTGCAGGGTCCCATGGACACTAGAAACAATGAGCAGTTCTTC.

The chain has TRBV2 and TRBJ2-5; 12 positions match TRBD1. Germline loops: CDR1 SNHLY, CDR2 FYNNEI. With V trimmed by 3 bases and J by 5 bases, 7 bases remained unmatched. CDR3 length equals 16 residues. For the CDR3, the DNA is TGTGCCAGCAGTGACCCGGGACAGGGGGCTCCGGAGACCCAGTACTTC. Its protein product is CASSDPGQGAPETQYF.

The chain carries TRBV28 and TRBJ2-1; the match to TRBD2 covers 11 bases. CDR1 and CDR2 from the germline V gene are MDHEN and SYDVKM. The CDR3 is 18 residues long. J gave up 9 bases and V 2 bases, and 15 bases lay outside the gene matches. The CDR3 DNA reads TGTGCCAGCAGTTTACTCGGGATGGGAACTAGCGGGAGTTCTGAGCAGTTCTTC. Its translation is CASSLLGMGTSGSSEQFF.

CDR3 sequence: CASTLGGGLVDEQFF. The CDR3 nucleotides read TGTGCCAGTACCCTTGGCGGGGGGCTGGTTGATGAGCAGTTCTTC. This chain links TRBV19 with TRBJ2-1; 8 bases are shared with TRBD2. V dropped 7 bases and J dropped 8; count of bases not matched to a gene: 13. The CDR3 has 15 residues. Germline loops: CDR1 LNHDA, CDR2 SQIVND (reference sequence).

V usage is TRBV6-1 and J usage is TRBJ1-5; D possibly corresponds to TRBD1 (6 bases). The germline V and J ends were trimmed by 6 bases and 4 bases, with 13 bases remaining between them. Germline V gene data show CDR1 as MNHNS and CDR2 as SASEGT. The CDR3 extends over 14 amino acids. CDR3 amino acids: CASRSTGINQPQHF. CDR3 nucleotides: TGTGCCAGCAGGTCCACAGGGATTAATCAGCCCCAGCATTTT.

V gene TRBV5-6 combines with J gene TRBJ2-2; 9 bases line up with TRBD1. From germline, CDR1 is SGHDT and CDR2 YYEEEE. The ends lost 3 bases at V and 5 bases at J; junction bases unmatched: 5. The CDR3 runs to 15 residues. Written as DNA, the CDR3 is TGTGCCAGCAGCTGGGGGACAGGGCGTACCGGGGAGCTGTTTTTT. As protein: CASSWGTGRTGELFF.

The rearrangement links TRBV15 to TRBJ1-2, with D maybe TRBD1 (5 bases). Germline CDR1 is LNHNV and CDR2 is YYDKDF (reference sequence). Trimming took 0 bases from V and 2 from J, leaving 13 bases between them. This CDR3 is built from 16 residues. The CDR3 here is CATSRDLFDRNYGYTF. For the CDR3, the DNA is TGTGCCACCAGCAGAGATTTATTCGACAGAAACTATGGCTACACCTTC.

This chain uses TRBV7-9 with TRBJ2-7; D tentatively fits TRBD1 or TRBD2 (5 bases each). V was clipped by 1 base and J by 5 bases, with 15 bases between them. CDR1 and CDR2 from the germline V gene are SEHNR and FQNEAQ (reference sequence). The CDR3 covers 15 residues. The CDR3 loop reads CASSLEGEMNHEQYF. The CDR3 DNA is TGTGCCAGCAGCTTAGAAGGGGAGATGAATCACGAGCAGTACTTC. Filled out from reference TRBV7-9 and TRBJ2-7, the complete variable domain reads DTGVSQNPRHKITKRGQNVTFRCDPISEHNRLYWYRQTLGQGPEFLTYFQNEAQLEKSRLLSDRFSAERPKGSFSTLEIQRTEQGDSAMYLCASSLEGEMNHEQYFGPGTRLTVT.

This rearrangement joins TRBV11-2 to TRBJ2-7; the match to TRBD2 covers 9 bases. With 3 bases clipped from V and 3 bases from J, the junction kept 6 bases outside the gene matches. Germline CDR1 and CDR2: SGHAT and FQNNGV. The CDR3 contains 15 residues. CDR3 nucleotides: TGTGCCAGCAGCTTTGGCGGGAGGGGGGGCTACGAGCAGTACTTC. Its protein is CASSFGGRGGYEQYF.

This clone was picked up a small number of times. The chain is built from TRBV5-1 and TRBJ1-6; 7 bases map to TRBD1. After removal of 4 bases from V and 4 bases from J, the junction contained 8 bases not matched to a gene. CDR3 length: 16 residues. From germline, CDR1 is SGHRS and CDR2 YFSETQ. CDR3 DNA sequence: TGCGCCAGCAGCGCCGGGGACAGCAAATATAATTCACCCCTCCACTTT. Its protein is CASSAGDSKYNSPLHF.

The chain is built from TRBV6-5 and TRBJ1-1, with 7 bases identical to TRBD1. With 7 bases clipped from V and 0 bases from J, the junction kept 5 bases outside the gene matches. Germline V CDR1 and CDR2: MNHEY, SVGAGI. This CDR3 has 14 amino acids. The CDR3 sequence is CASTRGGMNTEAFF. DNA of the CDR3: TGTGCCAGCACCAGGGGGGGGATGAACACTGAAGCTTTCTTT.

The gene calls are TRBV5-1 and TRBJ1-1; perhaps TRBD1 as D (6 bases). This CDR3 contains 15 residues. From germline, CDR1 is SGHRS and CDR2 YFSETQ. The V gene lost 0 bases and the J gene lost 1 base, with 10 bases spanning the gap. The CDR3 DNA reads as TGCGCCAGCAGCTTGGTGGGGGCAACGAACACTGAAGCTTTCTTT. Translation: CASSLVGATNTEAFF.

J is TRBJ2-2 and V is TRBV5-1; 9 nucleotides match TRBD2. The CDR3 loop spans 14 amino acids. CDR1 and CDR2 from the germline V gene are SGHRS and YFSETQ. Trimming took 6 bases from V and 7 from J; bases not matched to a gene: 7. Here the CDR3 reads CASTIAGVNGELFF. CDR3 nucleotides: TGCGCCAGCACCATAGCGGGAGTTAACGGGGAGCTGTTTTTT.

This clone was detected only once. V is TRBV5-6 and J is TRBJ2-5; 7 nucleotides align to TRBD1. The germline gives CDR1 SGHDT, CDR2 YYEEEE. CDR3 length: 16 amino acids. J lost 1 base, V lost 6 bases, and 12 bases had no gene match. CDR3 nucleotide sequence: TGTGCCAGCATCTCAGGACGGGGACAGCTCCAAGAGACCCAGTACTTC. Its protein product is CASISGRGQLQETQYF.